This entry features one T cell receptor beta chain sequence. V lost 0 bases, J lost 8 bases, and 7 bases stayed unmatched. Germline V gives CDR1 SGHAT, CDR2 FQNNGV. The CDR3 sequence is 16 residues long. The data were taken from a study of blood T cell repertoires in COVID-19. Overall study context: The samples span acute and convalescent COVID-19 from the United States, Italy and Spain. T cells, B-cell-depleted T cells, or PBMCs provided the cDNA or gDNA that served as material.

As processed by the authors: Reference gene primer amplification in the assay estimated nucleated cell counts. The protocol was immunoSEQ multiplex PCR, while the TCRdb copy is restricted to in-frame clones and leaves out a portion. V and J calls plus clone size are reproduced from that table; the DNA served to infer D and trimming. The data show approximately 230,000 clones, under 85% seen once. The TCR comes from a woman in her forties with active or convalescent COVID-19. The chain combines TRBV11-2 with TRBJ2-1, with 10 nucleotides matching TRBD2. Sequenced material: peripheral blood. Written as DNA, the CDR3 is TGTGCCAGCAGCTTAGATTTCAGCGGGGGGGCCCATGAGCAGTTCTTC. Its translation: CASSLDFSGGAHEQFF.